The 5 T cell receptor beta chains reported below all come from one sample, sequenced in a study of human T cells and chemical hapten exposure. In TCRdb, the RACE reads were re-called with MiXCR into one record per CDR3 protein. The sample consists of 370,000 or so distinct CDR3 sequences, about 4.4% of them appearing once. Time point in this sample: patch test 1, 2 weeks after DPC sensitization. Treatment described: therapeutic diphenylcyclopropenone sensitization with weekly scalp DPC. The sequenced sample was whole blood, obtained in connection with sensitization to the hapten diphenylcyclopropenone (DPC). All receptors derive from a woman aged 50 to 60 with alopecia areata. Some clones in this sample may be carry-over from other donors' samples.

This clonotype was detected many times. CDR3 bases: TGTGCCAGCAGCCTGGGACAGCTTAATGAAAAACTGTTTTTT. It yields the protein CASSLGQLNEKLFF. The chain joins TRBV12-3 or TRBV12-4 to TRBJ1-4; TRBD1 matches 7 bases. The CDR3 is made up of 14 amino acids. The V segment lost 6 bases and the J segment 4 bases; nucleotides outside the gene matches: 5.

This clonotype was seen repeatedly, ten times or more. The chain joins TRBV7-2 to TRBJ2-3; D is perhaps TRBD2 (6 bases). V lost 5 bases to trimming and J lost 5 bases, with 14 bases between them. The V gene's germline CDR1 is SGHTA and CDR2 FQGNSA. This CDR3 comprises 14 residues. The CDR3 coding sequence is TGTGCCAGCAGCACCGGGAGACGGGGAGATACGCAGTATTTT. This codes for CASSTGRRGDTQYF. Looking up the rest from reference TRBV7-2 and TRBJ2-3 gives the full variable domain: GAGVSQSPSNKVTEKGKDVELRCDPISGHTALYWYRQSLGQGLEFLIYFQGNSAPDKSGLPSDRFSAERTGGSVSTLTIQRTQQEDSAVYLCASSTGRRGDTQYFGPGTRLTVL.

This clonotype was picked up a small number of times. The V call is TRBV7-8, the J call TRBJ2-7; no clear D gene. V was clipped by 1 base and J by 0 bases, with 7 bases between them. The CDR3 extends over 14 amino acids. Germline-derived CDR1 and CDR2 are SGHVS and FQNEAQ. The CDR3, as DNA: TGTGCCAGCAGCTTAGTGGCGGCCTCCTACGAGCAGTACTTC. It codes for CASSLVAASYEQYF.

This clonotype was observed a few times. V gene TRBV20-1 combines with J gene TRBJ1-5; D is uncertain. The CDR3 is 14 residues long. CDR1 is DFQATT, CDR2 SNEGSKA, per germline (reference sequence). V was shortened by 0 bases and J by 1 base, with 7 bases between the two germline ends. The CDR3 sequence: CSARDWGSNQPQHF. The CDR3 coding sequence is TGCAGTGCTAGAGATTGGGGAAGCAATCAGCCCCAGCATTTT.

The V call is TRBV12-3 or TRBV12-4, the J call TRBJ2-3, with TRBD2 matching 11 bases. With V trimmed by 2 bases and J by 6 bases, 10 bases remained unmatched. This CDR3 comprises 17 residues. For the CDR3, the DNA is TGTGCCAGCAGTTTACGAGGTAGCGGGAGGGCCAGGGATACGCAGTATTTT. Translated: CASSLRGSGRARDTQYF.